The table lists the clone carrying this TCR beta chain with a few counts. Its antigen is as yet unknown. The CDR3 is 15 residues long. The V gene lost 4 bases and the J gene lost 2 bases, with 15 bases spanning the gap. Germline assignment: CDR1 SGHRS and CDR2 YFSETQ. One entry per CDR3 protein, called by TCRdb with MiXCR from the 5' RACE reads. Of 350,000 to 500,000 distinct CDR3 sequences in the sample, approximately 19% were seen once. The source of the sample is a study of T-cell memory formation after mild COVID-19. Across the study: TCR clusters largely stayed donor specific.

Study outcomes and limitations: Clones that shrank (day 15 to 85) were balanced CD4/CD8, whereas later expanders leaned CD4+. CD4+ contracting clones were found mainly in CM and EM, and CD8+ ones in EMRA.

The V call is TRBV5-1, the J call TRBJ1-1; the D is unclear. Sequencing was performed on PBMCs or a T cell subset sorted from them (not recorded which). This sequence originates from a man between 18 and 35 years old who had mild COVID-19 (a few samples of this study predate the infection). Cell type and time point are not known. The CDR3 spells CASSPFGVFNTEAFF. Here the CDR3 DNA reads TGCGCCAGCAGCCCCTTTGGAGTGTTTAACACTGAAGCTTTCTTT.